Listed below are T cell receptor beta chains from one sample, sequenced in a study of shared clonotypes between healthy human individuals. The method was immunoSEQ multiplex PCR; TCRdb's version includes in-frame clones alone and lacks a portion of them. The table has fewer than 1.4 million clones, more than 75% seen once; the top ten hold roughly 0.61%. What was sequenced was memory CD4+ T cells from PBMCs. The receptors derive from a young man in good health. Some clones in this sample may be carry-over from other donors' samples. Each CDR3 is given with its conserved first and last residue. The D gene is left open where the match is weak. Clone size is stated in some rows and not others, as once, few, many or a class when expanded.

14 | few | TRBJ2-5 | - | TRBV9 | CASSVGTQGETQYF | TGTGCCAGCAGCGTAGGGACCCAAGGGGAGACCCAGTACTTC
16 | - | TRBJ2-1 | - | TRBV12-1 | CASSCARSSSYNEQFF | TGTGCCAGCAGCTGCGCCAGGTCTAGCTCCTACAATGAGCAGTTCTTC
14 | - | TRBJ2-4 | - | TRBV7-9 | CASSRLGQPLRRYF | TGTGCCAGCAGCCGACTAGGACAGCCCCTGAGACGGTACTTC
12 | - | TRBJ1-2 | TRBD1 | TRBV27 | CASSYRGDGYTF | TGTGCCAGCAGTTACAGGGGCGATGGCTACACCTTC
15 | - | TRBJ1-5 | - | TRBV18 | CASSPTHPEGQPQHF | TGTGCCAGCTCACCTACCCACCCGGAAGGTCAGCCCCAGCATTTT
15 | - | TRBJ2-3 | TRBD2 | TRBV29-1 | CSVLGLAGDGDTQYF | TGCAGCGTCCTCGGACTAGCGGGAGATGGAGATACGCAGTATTTT
17 | - | TRBJ2-3 | TRBD2 | TRBV4-2 | CASSQAPLAGAGDTQYF | TGTGCCAGCAGCCAAGCTCCACTAGCGGGAGCTGGAGATACGCAGTATTTT
15 | - | TRBJ1-1 | - | TRBV7-8 | CASSRDDRMNTEAFF | TGTGCCAGCAGCCGCGATGACAGAATGAACACTGAAGCTTTCTTT
15 | many | TRBJ2-2 | - | TRBV5-1 | CASSLGAANTGELFF | TGCGCCAGCAGCTTGGGGGCAGCGAACACCGGGGAGCTGTTTTTT
18 | - | TRBJ2-6 | - | TRBV7-1 | CASSSRKQGQSRANVLTF | TGTGCCAGCAGCTCGCGCAAACAAGGACAAAGTCGGGCCAACGTCCTGACTTTC
14 | few | TRBJ2-1 | - | TRBV2 | CASRRESSYNEQFF | TGTGCCAGCAGGAGAGAGAGCTCCTACAATGAGCAGTTCTTC
13 | - | TRBJ2-4 | - | TRBV6-6 | CASSLGGTNIQYF | TGTGCCAGCAGTTTAGGGGGGACAAACATTCAGTACTTC
15 | - | TRBJ1-2 | - | TRBV28 | CASSIQADGNYGYTF | TGTGCCAGCAGTATTCAGGCGGACGGGAACTATGGCTACACCTTC
16 | - | TRBJ1-3 | TRBD1 | TRBV5-1 | CASSYGQANSGNTIYF | TGCGCCAGCAGCTACGGACAGGCGAACTCTGGAAACACCATATATTTT
13 | once | TRBJ2-7 | TRBD2 | TRBV28 | CASRTSAAYEQYF | TGTGCCAGCCGGACTAGCGCAGCCTACGAGCAGTACTTC
13 | - | TRBJ1-1 | - | TRBV7-9 | CASRATLNTEAFF | TGTGCCAGCAGGGCCACTCTGAACACTGAAGCTTTCTTT
16 | - | TRBJ2-1 | TRBD2 | TRBV5-1 | CASSLGLASGHNEQFF | TGCGCCAGCAGCTTGGGTTTGGCTAGCGGTCACAATGAGCAGTTCTTC
14 | once | TRBJ2-2 | - | TRBV6-4 | CASSGTLNTGELFF | TGTGCCAGCAGTGGGACATTGAACACCGGGGAGCTGTTTTTT
15 | - | TRBJ1-2 | - | TRBV12-5 | CASGLVGSGIYGYTF | TGTGCTAGTGGTTTGGTAGGATCGGGGATCTATGGCTACACCTTC
14 | - | TRBJ2-1 | - | TRBV5-1 | CASSLDRAYNEQFF | TGCGCCAGCAGCTTGGATAGGGCCTACAATGAGCAGTTCTTC
15 | - | TRBJ2-1 | - | TRBV7-3 | CASSPPGGIGNEQFF | TGTGCCAGCAGCCCCCCGGGCGGGATTGGAAATGAGCAGTTCTTC
15 | once | TRBJ1-5 | TRBD1 | TRBV5-8 | CASSRDRGYNQPQHF | TGTGCCAGCAGCCGGGACAGGGGATACAATCAGCCCCAGCATTTT
15 | few | TRBJ2-2 | - | TRBV7-8 | CASSQRQENTGELFF | TGTGCCAGCAGCCAGCGACAGGAGAACACCGGGGAGCTGTTTTTT
16 | - | TRBJ2-1 | TRBD2 | TRBV5-1 | CASSLGGLAGVNEQFF | TGCGCCAGCAGCTTGGGAGGTCTAGCGGGAGTCAATGAGCAGTTCTTC
14 | - | TRBJ2-5 | - | TRBV5-1 | CASSLAIAAETQYF | TGCGCCAGCAGCTTGGCCATCGCAGCGGAGACCCAGTACTTC
14 | - | TRBJ2-1 | TRBD2 | TRBV10-3 | CAISYTSGDNEQFF | TGTGCCATCAGTTATACTAGCGGGGACAATGAGCAGTTCTTC
13 | - | TRBJ1-1 | TRBD1 | TRBV28 | CASLTGVNTEAFF | TGTGCCAGCCTTACAGGGGTTAACACTGAAGCTTTCTTT
13 | - | TRBJ1-5 | - | TRBV28 | CASLQVGNQPQHF | TGTGCCAGCCTTCAAGTTGGCAATCAGCCCCAGCATTTT